The rows below give T cell receptor beta chains drawn from one sample of a study of T cells in localized non-small cell lung cancer. Profiled with immunoSEQ multiplex PCR; TCRdb holds only in-frame clones, not every one. The sample holds around 130,000 clones, roughly 90% seen once. The sample here was peripheral blood, taken before any cancer treatment. The source is a female donor of 60 years or more with stage I lung adenocarcinoma. The CDR3 runs from the conserved cysteine through the conserved F or W.

V,J,CDR3
TRBV10-3,TRBJ1-4,CAISERIDGATNEKLFF
TRBV18,TRBJ1-4,CASSQGRSDEKLFF
TRBV5-1,TRBJ1-1,CASSPIQGNTEAFF
TRBV19,TRBJ1-1,CASSNLRGTEAFF
TRBV7-2,TRBJ1-2,CASSLEAGGYTF
TRBV11-3,TRBJ2-7,CASSSRLAPNEQYF
TRBV5-1,TRBJ2-1,CASSSNFLEQFF
TRBV5-1,TRBJ2-2,CASSLDVRPSTGELFF
TRBV7-8,TRBJ2-4,CASRPGTSGTGAKNIQYF
TRBV27,TRBJ2-7,CASSYTSGSKQYF
TRBV28,TRBJ2-7,CASSLYIEVIPYEQYF
TRBV6-1,TRBJ2-1,CASSEGGYRFF
TRBV4-1,TRBJ2-5,CASSQANPTSAARAGVHETQYF
TRBV28,TRBJ2-6,CASSHKSNPGANVLTF
TRBV6-6,TRBJ2-6,CASTFGSGANVLTF
TRBV18,TRBJ1-4,CASSLGGLDEKLFF
TRBV19,TRBJ2-7,CASKSAMSSYEQYF
TRBV9,TRBJ2-2,CASSVDARTGELFF
TRBV28,TRBJ2-5,CASSPSISGWWETQYF
TRBV10-2,TRBJ1-1,CASRTGSNTEAFF
TRBV5-6,TRBJ2-7,CASSLAGSSYEQYF
TRBV28,TRBJ2-1,CASCQTGASGRVNEQFF
TRBV12-2,TRBJ2-1,CASRLAVDRGKNLDNEQFF
TRBV7-2,TRBJ2-1,CASSKRAGGPNEQFF
TRBV13,TRBJ2-7,CASSLAGQVLPYEQYF
TRBV27,TRBJ2-1,CASSPKGTSPHNEQFF
TRBV5-1,TRBJ2-7,CASSLGAGTTLYEQYF
TRBV29-1,TRBJ2-5,CSVTPFVPGGGETQYF
TRBV7-8,TRBJ1-3,CASTAIDGVGNTIYF
TRBV4-1,TRBJ2-4,CASSQDPSGLAKNIQYF
TRBV28,TRBJ2-3,CASSFLISSGSEYF
TRBV4-2,TRBJ2-6,CASSAATPTSSGANVLTF